The 32 T cell receptor beta chains in this list originate from one sample, sequenced in a study of blood T cell repertoires in COVID-19. Assay used: immunoSEQ multiplex PCR; TCRdb lists only in-frame clones, some missing. The top ten clones hold 2% to 2.5% of a sample with 95,000 to 130,000 clones, around four fifths of them seen once. Source material: peripheral blood. All receptors come from a man younger than 45 with acute or convalescent COVID-19.

This chain connects TRBV5-1 to TRBJ1-3; 9 bases agree with TRBD1. This CDR3 is 15 amino acids long. V shed 3 bases and J 4 bases; nucleotides not matched to a gene: 5. Germline assignment: CDR1 SGHRS and CDR2 YFSETQ. The CDR3 bases are TGCGCCAGCAGCTCACGACAGGGGGACGGAAACACCATATATTTT. It specifies CASSSRQGDGNTIYF.

The rearrangement uses TRBV6-5 and TRBJ1-1; no clear D gene. V was pared by 6 bases and J by 1 base, with 9 bases between. CDR3 length equals 13 residues. CDR1 and CDR2 (germline): MNHEY, SVGAGI. The CDR3 DNA sequence: TGTGCCAGCAGGAGGTGGAAGAACACTGAAGCTTTCTTT. Translated, it gives CASRRWKNTEAFF.

The V and J genes are TRBV10-3 and TRBJ2-6; a weak D match, TRBD2 (5 bases). CDR1 is ENHRY, CDR2 SYGVKD, per germline. This CDR3 has 14 residues. Trimming took off 5 bases at V and 2 bases at J, with 7 bases between the two ends. CDR3 residues: CAISIGAGANVLTF. The CDR3 region has the DNA TGTGCCATCAGTATCGGGGCTGGGGCCAACGTCCTGACTTTC.

The chain carries TRBV7-2 and TRBJ1-2; 9 bases line up with TRBD1. Trimming removed 5 bases from V and 8 bases from J; junction bases left unmatched: 9. Germline CDR1 and CDR2: SGHTA and FQGNSA. The CDR3 sequence is 14 residues long. For the CDR3, the DNA is TGTGCCAGCAGCCTACGCCGGACAGGGGAGGGCTACACCTTC. Translation: CASSLRRTGEGYTF.

This clone was seen more than once but under ten times. The chain joins TRBV11-2 to TRBJ2-4; 9 bases match TRBD1. This CDR3 is 14 amino acids long. Unmatched junction bases numbered 8, after V lost 5 bases and J lost 9 bases. Per the germline V gene, CDR1 is SGHAT and CDR2 is FQNNGV. CDR3 region: CASSGGTGLGIQYF. The CDR3 coding sequence is TGTGCCAGCAGCGGCGGGACAGGGCTAGGCATTCAGTACTTC.

The chain has TRBV25-1 and TRBJ2-5; 7 nucleotides align to TRBD2. The CDR3 sequence is 17 residues long. Germline trimming cut 2 bases from V and 2 bases from J; bases unmatched to any gene: 11. The germline V gene encodes CDR1 MGHDK and CDR2 SYGVNS. CDR3 DNA sequence: TGTGCCAGCAGTGAAAGGAGGAGCGGGGCCCCACAAGAGACCCAGTACTTC. It specifies CASSERRSGAPQETQYF.

The V and J genes are TRBV9 and TRBJ2-7; no clear D gene. Germline values: CDR1 SGDLS, CDR2 YYNGEE. This CDR3 has 16 residues. The V end lost 0 bases, the J end lost 0 bases, and 13 bases lay between the germline ends. Here the CDR3 DNA reads TGTGCCAGCAGCGTAGCCCCGGGTAATAGCTCCTACGAGCAGTACTTC. As protein: CASSVAPGNSSYEQYF.

The chain combines TRBV11-2 with TRBJ2-5; D unresolved. CDR1 and CDR2 (germline): SGHAT, FQNNGV. The CDR3 has 15 amino acids. The V end was cut by 1 base, the J end by 1 base, with 10 bases between. The chain's CDR3 is CASSLVGRSQETQYF. The DNA of the CDR3 is TGTGCCAGCAGCTTAGTAGGCAGGTCCCAAGAGACCCAGTACTTC. The full variable domain, rest sourced from reference TRBV11-2 and TRBJ2-5, is EAGVAQSPRYKIIEKRQSVAFWCNPISGHATLYWYQQILGQGPKLLIQFQNNGVVDDSQLPKDRFSAERLKGVDSTLKIQPAKLEDSAVYLCASSLVGRSQETQYFGPGTRLLVL.

This sequence joins TRBV6-2 or TRBV6-3 and TRBJ2-7; TRBD1 matches at 7 bases. Germline V gene lookup returns CDR1 MNHEY and CDR2 SVGEGT. V was clipped by 4 bases and J by 3 bases; unmatched bases: 6. The length of the CDR3 is 14 residues. The CDR3 bases are TGTGCCAGCAGTTTGGGGGACAGTCGCTACGAGCAGTACGTC. This translates into CASSLGDSRYEQYV.

J is TRBJ2-1 and V is TRBV19; 8 nucleotides align to TRBD1. The ends lost 5 bases at V and 7 bases at J; junction bases unmatched: 4. Germline V lookup: CDR1 LNHDA, CDR2 SQIVND (reference sequence). The CDR3 runs to 13 residues. The CDR3 loop reads CASSSRGRNEQFF. The CDR3 coding sequence is TGTGCCAGTAGTTCCAGGGGGCGGAATGAGCAGTTCTTC.

The gene calls are TRBV6-1 and TRBJ2-7; D possibly corresponds to TRBD1 (5 bases). The V end was cut by 2 bases, the J end by 1 base, with 12 bases between. The CDR3 is 15 amino acids. CDR1 and CDR2 from the germline V gene are MNHNS and SASEGT. In DNA, the CDR3 is TGTGCCAGCAGTGAACATGGGCAGGGATCCTACGAGCAGTACGTC. It translates to CASSEHGQGSYEQYV.

This chain connects TRBV11-3 to TRBJ2-3; no clear D. The CDR3 consists of 14 residues. Germline V gene lookup returns CDR1 SGHNT and CDR2 YENEEA. V was cut by 1 base and J by 1 base, with 6 bases left in between. The CDR3 coding sequence is TGTGCCAGCAGCTTAGGGTTAGGCACAGATACGCAGTATTTT. Translation gives CASSLGLGTDTQYF.

This clone was detected once. This chain connects TRBV7-9 to TRBJ2-2, with 8 bases fitting TRBD1. Trimming took 2 bases from V and 5 from J; bases not matched to a gene: 4. From germline, CDR1 is SEHNR and CDR2 FQNEAQ (reference sequence). The CDR3 totals 15 residues. In DNA, the CDR3 is TGTGCCAGCAGCTTAAGGGACAGGCGGACCGGGGAGCTGTTTTTT. It specifies CASSLRDRRTGELFF.

This clone has just a few counts. The chain combines TRBV7-3 with TRBJ2-2; D is unclear. Germline CDR1 and CDR2: SGHTA and FQGTGA. The CDR3 spans 14 residues. V was trimmed by 5 bases and J by 0 bases, leaving 7 bases between them. The CDR3 loop reads CASSHGANTGELFF. CDR3 nucleotides: TGTGCCAGCAGCCATGGAGCGAACACCGGGGAGCTGTTTTTT.

The chain uses TRBV23-1 and TRBJ2-7; 9 bases fit TRBD1. TRBV23-1 is assigned to the ORF class and has an uncertain function. V lost 7 bases to trimming and J lost 2 bases; unmatched junction nucleotides: 15. The CDR3 is 17 amino acids. The CDR3 bases are TGCGCCAGCATCTGGCACAGGGGGCGGGTGCCTCCCTACGAGCAGTACGTC. It codes for CASIWHRGRVPPYEQYV.

V usage is TRBV6-6 and J usage is TRBJ2-7; 14 positions agree with TRBD2. The CDR3 runs 15 residues. Germline trimming cut 5 bases from V and 2 bases from J; bases unmatched to any gene: 2. CDR1 MNHNY and CDR2 SVGAGI come from the germline V gene (reference sequence). The CDR3: CASSTTSGRAYEQYV. The CDR3 DNA reads TGTGCCAGCAGTACGACTAGCGGGAGGGCCTACGAGCAGTACGTC.

J is TRBJ2-5 and V is TRBV13; maybe TRBD2 (6 bases). This CDR3 contains 15 residues. The germline V gene has CDR1 PRHDT and CDR2 FYEKMQ (reference sequence). The V gene lost 1 base and the J gene lost 0 bases, with 9 bases spanning the gap. CDR3 in DNA: TGTGCCAGCAGCTTAGTTTGGACTAACCAAGAGACCCAGTACTTC. Translating it yields CASSLVWTNQETQYF.

This clone was recorded once. The chain is built from TRBV13 and TRBJ1-2, with TRBD1 as a possible D gene (5 bases). This CDR3 is built from 15 residues. Between the trimmed V and J ends, which lost 4 bases and 3 bases, there was a span of 15 bases. Looked up from germline, CDR1 is PRHDT and CDR2 is FYEKMQ (reference sequence). The CDR3 region is CASSSRQNPYYGYTF. CDR3 coding DNA: TGTGCCAGCAGCTCGCGACAGAACCCTTACTATGGCTACACCTTC.

The V gene is TRBV4-3, the J gene TRBJ2-1; TRBD1 agrees at 7 bases. Germline V lookup: CDR1 LGHNA, CDR2 YSLEER. CDR3 length equals 15 residues. J was trimmed by 6 bases and V by 0 bases; bases with no gene match: 5. The CDR3 DNA reads as TGCGCCAGCAGCCAAGATCTCACAGGGGTCAATGAGCAGTTCTTC. This gives the protein CASSQDLTGVNEQFF.

CDR3 loop: CASSYRGVGETQYF. The CDR3 nucleotides read TGTGCCAGCAGTTACAGGGGTGTTGGGGAGACCCAGTACTTC. The chain couples TRBV6-5 to TRBJ2-5; D possibly corresponds to TRBD1 (5 bases). Germline V gene lookup returns CDR1 MNHEY and CDR2 SVGAGI. V dropped 2 bases and J dropped 5 bases, with 12 bases sitting between them. The CDR3 runs to 14 residues.

The chain couples TRBV27 to TRBJ2-3; 8 bases match TRBD1. The V and J ends lost 10 bases and 3 bases, in that order; junction bases with no gene match: 6. The CDR3 covers 13 residues. Germline CDR1 reads MNHEY; CDR2 reads SMNVEV (reference sequence). In DNA form, the CDR3 reads TGTGCCACCCAGGACAGGGAAACAGATACGCAGTATTTT. This encodes CATQDRETDTQYF.

The table lists this clone with a count of one. CDR3: CASRDRGLGTDTQYF. DNA of the CDR3: TGTGCCAGTAGGGACAGGGGGCTTGGCACAGATACGCAGTATTTT. The chain is built from TRBV19 and TRBJ2-3, with 11 positions matching TRBD1. Unmatched junction bases numbered 3, after V lost 6 bases and J lost 1 base. CDR1 is LNHDA and CDR2 is SQIVND in the germline V gene (reference sequence). The CDR3 runs to 15 residues.

This clone was recorded once. The J gene is TRBJ2-7, the V gene TRBV21-1; the D call of TRBD1 is as the table states it, not checked on the DNA. TRBV21-1 has pseudogene status. The CDR3 extends over 15 amino acids. The CDR3 loop reads CASSATGQGAYEQYV. The CDR3 DNA sequence: TGTGCCAGCAGCGCCACCGGCCAGGGGGCTTACGAGCAGTACGTC.

The chain uses TRBV13 and TRBJ2-3; D is perhaps TRBD2 (7 bases). V lost 2 bases and J 5 bases, leaving 23 bases between the germline ends. This CDR3 has 18 amino acids. Germline V gene lookup returns CDR1 PRHDT and CDR2 FYEKMQ (reference sequence). The CDR3 region is CASSLNGWEREGGDTQYF. The CDR3 DNA reads TGTGCCAGCAGCTTAAACGGCTGGGAGCGGGAAGGGGGAGATACGCAGTATTTT.

The J gene is TRBJ1-2, the V gene TRBV12-3 or TRBV12-4; a possible D gene is TRBD1 (5 bases). Trimming took 6 bases from V and 8 from J, leaving 10 bases between them. This CDR3 spans 11 amino acids. The CDR3 is CASSKGRGYTF. The CDR3, as DNA: TGTGCCAGCAGCAAGGGGAGGGGCTACACCTTC.

The chain is built from TRBV5-4 and TRBJ1-1; TRBD1 might be the D (5 bases). Looked up from germline, CDR1 is SGHNT and CDR2 is YYREEE (reference sequence). There are 13 residues in the CDR3. Trimming shortened V by 3 bases and J by 5 bases, and 11 bases separated the two germline ends. The DNA for the CDR3 is TGTGCCAGCAGCTGGGGGGGGGAAACTGAAGCTTTCTTT. Its protein product is CASSWGGETEAFF.

A single count supports this clone. The gene calls are TRBV4-2 and TRBJ2-1, with 7 bases aligning to TRBD2. Per germline, CDR1 LGHNA and CDR2 YNFKEQ. Trimming removed 0 bases from V and 4 bases from J; junction bases left unmatched: 9. This CDR3 contains 17 residues. This CDR3 is CASSQDPSGGPYNEQFF. The CDR3 region has the DNA TGTGCCAGCAGCCAAGACCCTAGCGGAGGACCTTACAATGAGCAGTTCTTC.

V and J are TRBV5-4 and TRBJ2-3; 8 bases match TRBD1. Germline CDR1 and CDR2: SGHNT and YYREEE (reference sequence). CDR3 length: 16 residues. V shed 1 base and J 4 bases; nucleotides not matched to a gene: 8. Here the CDR3 DNA reads TGTGCCAGCAGCTTGAGGCAGGGGGCTGCGGCAGATACGCAGTATTTT. This gives the protein CASSLRQGAAADTQYF.

This chain links TRBV10-2 with TRBJ2-7; D not certain. Trimming left V 0 bases short and J 4 bases short, with 4 bases between. From germline, CDR1 is WSHSY and CDR2 SAAADI. The length of the CDR3 is 12 residues. The CDR3 coding sequence is TGCGCCAGCAGTGAGTCCAGGTACGAGCAGTACTTC. Protein sequence: CASSESRYEQYF.

This chain uses TRBV18 with TRBJ2-1; TRBD2 matches at 11 bases. Germline V gene lookup returns CDR1 KGHSH and CDR2 LQKENI. The CDR3 covers 17 residues. V lost 4 bases to trimming and J lost 0 bases; unmatched junction nucleotides: 5. CDR3 protein: CASSRTSGGHSYNEQFF. The DNA for the CDR3 is TGTGCCAGCTCACGTACTAGCGGGGGCCACTCCTACAATGAGCAGTTCTTC.

This clone was seen once. The V call is TRBV27, the J call TRBJ1-2; D gene uncertain. This CDR3 has 16 amino acids. V lost 6 bases and J lost 8, with 25 bases in between. Germline CDR1 MNHEY, CDR2 SMNVEV (reference sequence). DNA of the CDR3: TGTGCCAGCAGCCCTGGCCTATCTCGGGATTTGGTGGGCTACACCTTC. It is translated as CASSPGLSRDLVGYTF.

The chain couples TRBV6-5 to TRBJ1-2; no clear D. Trimming shortened V by 6 bases and J by 4 bases, and 12 bases separated the two germline ends. Germline CDR1 and CDR2: MNHEY and SVGAGI. CDR3 length: 13 amino acids. The CDR3 protein is CASSLSNSYGYTF. In DNA, the CDR3 is TGTGCCAGCAGCCTCTCGAACAGCTATGGCTACACCTTC.